The clone carrying this T cell receptor beta chain has only a few counts. In terms of age and location, participants ranged from about 18 to 100 years and lived in roughly 22 US areas. The CDR3 contains 17 residues. The V gene end was trimmed by 5 bases and the J gene end by 4 bases; junction bases not matched to a gene: 16. From germline, CDR1 is SEHNR and CDR2 FQNEAQ (reference sequence). This record belongs to a study of blood T cell repertoires in COVID-19. The data were produced by immunoSEQ multiplex PCR, yet TCRdb's version contains in-frame clones alone and is incomplete. The sample lists a few hundred thousand clones; roughly 87% were seen once.

The gene calls are TRBV7-9 and TRBJ1-1; 7 bases are a match to TRBD1. Input material: PBMCs or T cells enriched from blood (not recorded which). This TCR came from a woman aged 45-60 years who had recovered from COVID-19. CDR3 sequence reads: CASSLDPIRQGVTEAFF. CDR3 nucleotides: TGTGCCAGCAGCCTAGACCCCATACGACAGGGTGTCACTGAAGCTTTCTTT.